One and the same sample provided the 13 T cell receptor beta chains below, sequenced in a study of TIL therapy for anti-PD-1-resistant metastatic lung cancer. This was the immunoSEQ v3 assay. Using immunoSEQ multiplex PCR, the repertoire was profiled, and TCRdb retains in-frame clones only, with some absent. The sample has about 46,000 clones, about 86% seen once. Sample time point: pre-treatment sample, taken before nivolumab and TIL therapy. The sequences come from blood, collected at baseline. The source is a person aged 25 to 80 with non-small cell lung cancer.

This chain links TRBV4-3 with TRBJ2-1; the D call may be TRBD1 or TRBD2 (6 bases each). V lost 0 bases, J lost 7 bases, and 16 bases lay in between. CDR1 and CDR2 from the germline V gene are LGHNA and YSLEER. There are 16 residues in the CDR3. CDR3 in amino acids: CASSQEFPGAYNEQFF. The CDR3 DNA reads as TGCGCCAGCAGCCAAGAATTTCCGGGGGCGTATAATGAGCAGTTCTTC.

This clone was counted once. V and J are TRBV5-1 and TRBJ2-3; 7 positions agree with TRBD1. The CDR3 covers 13 residues. Germline loops: CDR1 SGHRS, CDR2 YFSETQ. V lost 4 bases and J lost 4; bases outside the gene matches: 3. CDR3 in DNA: TGCGCCAGCAGCCGTAGGGGGCCAGATACGCAGTATTTT. Protein sequence: CASSRRGPDTQYF.

This chain links TRBV11-3 with TRBJ1-1, with unresolved D. The V end lost 1 base, the J end lost 5 bases, and 8 bases lay between the germline ends. This CDR3 contains 13 residues. CDR1 SGHNT and CDR2 YENEEA come from the germline V gene. In DNA, the CDR3 is TGTGCCAGCAGCTTAGCCTCTTGGACTGAAGCTTTCTTT. It translates to CASSLASWTEAFF.

This clone has only one observation. The chain uses TRBV29-1 and TRBJ2-7; D not certain. From germline, CDR1 is SQVTM and CDR2 ANQGSEA. There are 13 residues in the CDR3. V was trimmed by 6 bases and J by 6 bases, leaving 18 bases between them. CDR3 nucleotides: TGCAGCGTGCACGGACGGGCCGGCGGCGAGCAGTACTTC. Translation: CSVHGRAGGEQYF.

This sequence joins TRBV28 and TRBJ2-3; D remains unclear. Trimming pared 3 bases from V and 2 bases from J, leaving 6 bases between. The CDR3 has 13 amino acids. Germline lookup yields CDR1 MDHEN and CDR2 SYDVKM. The CDR3 DNA sequence: TGTGCCAGCAGTTTCCGATTCACAGATACGCAGTATTTT. It specifies CASSFRFTDTQYF.

The chain couples TRBV28 to TRBJ2-5, with D possibly TRBD1 on 6 matching bases. This CDR3 has 13 residues. Trimming shortened V by 5 bases and J by 2 bases, and 9 bases separated the two germline ends. Germline V gene lookup returns CDR1 MDHEN and CDR2 SYDVKM. The CDR3 DNA is TGTGCCAGCAGTGACGGACAGCAAGAGACCCAGTACTTC. Translated: CASSDGQQETQYF.

This clone showed up just a few times. The chain couples TRBV9 to TRBJ1-2; D call uncertain. CDR3 length equals 13 residues. Germline V CDR1 and CDR2: SGDLS, YYNGEE. Trimming pared 4 bases from V and 3 bases from J, leaving 10 bases between. The CDR3 protein is CASSPTIDYGYTF. The CDR3 coding sequence is TGTGCCAGCAGCCCTACTATAGACTATGGCTACACCTTC.

The J gene is TRBJ2-1, the V gene TRBV27; D may match TRBD1 or TRBD2 (5 bases each). The V gene lost 2 bases and the J gene lost 4 bases, with 9 bases spanning the gap. The CDR3 loop spans 14 amino acids. CDR1 MNHEY and CDR2 SMNVEV come from the germline V gene (reference sequence). This CDR3 is CASSLRGGYNEQFF. The CDR3 region has the DNA TGTGCCAGCAGTTTACGGGGCGGGTACAATGAGCAGTTCTTC.

The chain recombines TRBV15 with TRBJ2-5; possible D gene TRBD1, 5 bases. Germline-derived CDR1 and CDR2 are LNHNV and YYDKDF (reference sequence). V lost 0 bases to trimming and J lost 4 bases, with 12 bases between them. The CDR3 spans 15 residues. The chain's CDR3 is CATSREGATGETQYF. CDR3 bases: TGTGCCACCAGCAGAGAAGGGGCGACGGGAGAGACCCAGTACTTC.

The chain has TRBV19 and TRBJ2-7, with 8 bases fitting TRBD2. Germline assignment: CDR1 LNHDA and CDR2 SQIVND (reference sequence). The J segment lost 2 bases and the V segment lost 7 bases, leaving 4 bases of the junction unmatched. CDR3 length equals 13 residues. CDR3 protein: CASTGGATYEQYF. The CDR3 DNA follows: TGTGCCAGTACCGGGGGGGCAACCTACGAGCAGTACTTC.

The V gene is TRBV7-8, the J gene TRBJ2-2; TRBD2 matches at 12 bases. From germline, CDR1 is SGHVS and CDR2 FQNEAQ. V lost 4 bases and J lost 0; bases outside the gene matches: 3. The CDR3 has 17 amino acids. In DNA, the CDR3 is TGTGCCAGCAGCTCCGGACTAGCGGGGACGAACACCGGGGAGCTGTTTTTT. It specifies CASSSGLAGTNTGELFF.

This clone was seen only once. The V call is TRBV28, the J call TRBJ2-6, with 9 bases lining up with TRBD1. CDR3 size: 18 residues. After removal of 6 bases from V and 5 bases from J, the junction contained 14 bases not matched to a gene. Germline assignment: CDR1 MDHEN and CDR2 SYDVKM. The CDR3 is CASSRQGTGSWWANVLTF. CDR3 in DNA: TGTGCCAGCAGCCGCCAAGGGACAGGGTCATGGTGGGCCAACGTCCTGACTTTC.

This sequence joins TRBV15 and TRBJ2-7; possibly TRBD2 for D (5 bases). Trimming removed 4 bases at V and 0 bases at J, with 10 bases between. Germline CDR1 is LNHNV and CDR2 is YYDKDF (reference sequence). The CDR3 extends over 14 amino acids. The CDR3 DNA reads as TGTGCCACCAGCAACGAGGGCCTCTCCTACGAGCAGTACTTC. It is translated as CATSNEGLSYEQYF.